The 30 T cell receptor beta chains below come from one sample, sequenced in a study of T-cell memory formation after mild COVID-19. Each CDR3 protein is one row after TCRdb ran MiXCR on the 5' RACE reads. The sample has around 200,000 distinct CDR3 sequences; 20% to 25% are singletons. Sequencing was performed on PBMCs or a T cell subset sorted from them (not recorded which). All receptors come from an adult woman who had mild COVID-19 (a few samples of this study predate the infection). Cell type and time point are not known.

This clonotype appeared a few times. This chain joins TRBV4-3 and TRBJ2-1; 11 bases fit TRBD2. CDR3 length: 17 amino acids. Germline assignment: CDR1 LGHNA and CDR2 YSLEER. V was pared by 2 bases and J by 5 bases, with 8 bases of the junction left unmatched. CDR3 nucleotides: TGCGCCAGCAGCCAAATGTTTCAGGGACTAGCGGACAATGAGCAGTTCTTC. This codes for CASSQMFQGLADNEQFF.

This clonotype was counted between two and nine times. This chain uses TRBV5-1 with TRBJ1-1; TRBD1 aligns across 7 bases. The CDR3 runs 15 residues. The V and J ends lost 4 bases and 6 bases, in that order; junction bases with no gene match: 12. CDR1 is SGHRS and CDR2 is YFSETQ in the germline V gene. CDR3 loop: CASSGKGAQTPEAFF. In DNA form, the CDR3 reads TGCGCCAGCAGCGGGAAGGGGGCGCAGACCCCTGAAGCTTTCTTT.

This clonotype was observed many times. This chain joins TRBV19 and TRBJ2-2; D is unresolved. Deletions cut 3 bases from V and 1 base from J, with 6 bases between. Germline-derived CDR1 and CDR2 are LNHDA and SQIVND (reference sequence). This CDR3 contains 14 residues. The CDR3 DNA is TGTGCCAGTAGTATTTCGCGGAACACCGGGGAGCTGTTTTTT. Residues: CASSISRNTGELFF.

V usage is TRBV9 and J usage is TRBJ1-6, with D possibly TRBD1 on 6 matching bases. V was trimmed by 3 bases and J by 3 bases, leaving 10 bases between them. This CDR3 has 15 amino acids. Per the germline V gene, CDR1 is SGDLS and CDR2 is YYNGEE. The CDR3 region has the DNA TGTGCCAGCAGCGCCTGGACAGACTATAATTCACCCCTCCACTTT. This encodes CASSAWTDYNSPLHF. Filled out from reference TRBV9 and TRBJ1-6, the complete variable domain reads DSGVTQTPKHLITATGQRVTLRCSPRSGDLSVYWYQQSLDQGLQFLIQYYNGEERAKGNILERFSAQQFPDLHSELNLSSLELGDSALYFCASSAWTDYNSPLHFGNGTRLTVT.

The CDR3, as DNA: TGTGCCAGCAGCTTAGGGGACAACCCAGAAGCTTTCTTT. Translated, it gives CASSLGDNPEAFF. The chain has TRBV7-9 and TRBJ1-1, with a tentative D call TRBD1 (6 bases). Germline V gene data show CDR1 as SEHNR and CDR2 as FQNEAQ (reference sequence). Trimming left V 1 base short and J 8 bases short, with 11 bases between. The CDR3 runs to 13 residues. Supplemented by reference TRBV7-9 and TRBJ1-1, the full variable domain reads DTGVSQNPRHKITKRGQNVTFRCDPISEHNRLYWYRQTLGQGPEFLTYFQNEAQLEKSRLLSDRFSAERPKGSFSTLEIQRTEQGDSAMYLCASSLGDNPEAFFGQGTRLTVV.

The gene calls are TRBV24-1 and TRBJ2-3, with no clear D. Trimming took 4 bases from V and 2 from J, leaving 12 bases between them. The CDR3 has 15 amino acids. Germline V CDR1 and CDR2: KGHDR, SFDVKD. CDR3 residues: CATSDRTRYTDTQYF. The CDR3 DNA reads TGTGCCACCAGTGACCGAACGAGGTACACAGATACGCAGTATTTT.

This clonotype was counted a few times. This chain connects TRBV12-3 or TRBV12-4 to TRBJ1-5, with TRBD1 identical over 7 bases. J lost 1 base, V lost 6 bases, and 6 bases had no gene match. The CDR3 contains 15 residues. This CDR3 reads CASSHRGTSNQPQHF. The DNA for the CDR3 is TGTGCCAGCAGCCACAGGGGTACAAGCAATCAGCCCCAGCATTTT.

This clonotype was counted many times. This rearrangement joins TRBV7-8 to TRBJ2-3; D possibly matches TRBD1 or TRBD2 (5 bases each). With 5 bases removed from V and 0 bases from J, the gap between germline ends came to 12 bases. CDR3 length: 15 amino acids. CDR1 and CDR2 from the germline V gene are SGHVS and FQNEAQ. The CDR3: CASSPTWDSTDTQYF. The DNA of the CDR3 is TGTGCCAGCAGCCCAACGTGGGACAGCACAGATACGCAGTATTTT.

This clonotype was counted a few times. The J gene is TRBJ1-1, the V gene TRBV3-1; 7 bases line up with TRBD1. CDR1 is LGHDT, CDR2 YNNKEL, per germline (reference sequence). Trimming took 6 bases from V and 0 from J; bases not matched to a gene: 4. The CDR3 runs 14 residues. Here the CDR3 reads CASSATGLNTEAFF. CDR3 nucleotide sequence: TGTGCCAGCAGTGCGACAGGGCTGAACACTGAAGCTTTCTTT.

The chain links TRBV5-5 to TRBJ1-5; D possibly corresponds to TRBD1 (5 bases). The CDR3 consists of 16 residues. Trimming took 0 bases from V and 4 from J, leaving 14 bases between them. Germline V gives CDR1 SGHKS, CDR2 YYEKEE (reference sequence). CDR3 in amino acids: CASSLGGSGGNQPQHF. In DNA form, the CDR3 reads TGTGCCAGCAGCTTGGGAGGATCGGGGGGGAATCAGCCCCAGCATTTT.

The CDR3 spells CSVVMVNTYEQYF. CDR3 nucleotide sequence: TGCAGCGTTGTGATGGTGAATACCTACGAGCAGTACTTC. This chain joins TRBV29-1 and TRBJ2-7, with no clear D. V lost 4 bases and J 2 bases, leaving 12 bases between the germline ends. Germline V lookup: CDR1 SQVTM, CDR2 ANQGSEA. The CDR3 sequence is 13 residues long.

This chain uses TRBV7-9 with TRBJ2-5; 7 nucleotides line up with TRBD2. With V trimmed by 5 bases and J by 2 bases, 8 bases remained unmatched. The CDR3 runs 15 residues. Germline CDR1 SEHNR, CDR2 FQNEAQ (reference sequence). The CDR3 region has the DNA TGTGCCAGCAGCCCCCGTGAAGCGGGGCAAGAGACCCAGTACTTC. Amino acid sequence: CASSPREAGQETQYF.

The CDR3 nucleotides read TGTGCCAGCAGCGTAAGTGGTATCGAGACCCAGTACTTC. The encoded protein is CASSVSGIETQYF. This chain uses TRBV7-9 with TRBJ2-5; D ambiguous. This CDR3 region has 13 residues. CDR1 SEHNR and CDR2 FQNEAQ come from the germline V gene (reference sequence). Trimming shortened V by 5 bases and J by 5 bases, and 12 bases separated the two germline ends.

The V gene is TRBV9, the J gene TRBJ1-2; 10 bases fit TRBD1. V trimming: 0 bases; J trimming: 6 bases; junction bases outside the gene matches: 2. This CDR3 is built from 14 residues. CDR1 is SGDLS and CDR2 is YYNGEE in the germline V gene. The CDR3 loop reads CASSVEGQGDGYTF. The CDR3 DNA sequence: TGTGCCAGCAGCGTAGAAGGACAGGGGGATGGCTACACCTTC.

This clonotype was detected a few times. The V call is TRBV30, the J call TRBJ2-7; possible D gene TRBD2, 6 bases. This CDR3 region has 13 residues. V lost 3 bases, J lost 7 bases, and 16 bases lay in between. CDR1 is GTSNPN and CDR2 is SVGIG in the germline V gene (reference sequence). This CDR3 reads CAWSRGGQREQYF. The CDR3 DNA reads TGTGCCTGGAGCCGCGGAGGGCAGAGAGAGCAGTACTTC. Together with reference TRBV30 and TRBJ2-7, the CDR3 gives the full variable domain: SQTIHQWPATLVQPVGSPLSLECTVEGTSNPNLYWYRQAAGRGLQLLFYSVGIGQISSEVPQNLSASRPQDRQFILSSKKLLLSDSGFYLCAWSRGGQREQYFGPGTRLTVT.

This clonotype was seen more than once but under ten times. The chain recombines TRBV12-3 or TRBV12-4 with TRBJ2-7; D gene ambiguous. This CDR3 is built from 13 residues. V shed 6 bases and J shed 2 bases, with 11 bases lying between them. As DNA, the CDR3 is TGTGCCAGCAGCCCCGTGAGCCCCTACGAGCAGTACTTC. Amino acids: CASSPVSPYEQYF.

This clonotype was found a few times. The rearrangement links TRBV15 to TRBJ2-2; TRBD1 matches 7 bases. With V trimmed by 5 bases and J by 8 bases, 11 bases remained unmatched. The CDR3 extends over 15 amino acids. Germline V lookup: CDR1 LNHNV, CDR2 YYDKDF (reference sequence). The CDR3 region has the DNA TGTGCCACCAGCCCAGAGGGACAGTTGGCGGGGGAGCTGTTTTTT. It is translated as CATSPEGQLAGELFF.

The chain is built from TRBV7-9 and TRBJ1-2; no reliable D call. The CDR3 runs 13 residues. Germline V gene sequence: CDR1 SEHNR, CDR2 FQNEAQ (reference sequence). V was pared by 5 bases and J by 2 bases, with 9 bases between. Written as DNA, the CDR3 is TGTGCCAGCAGCCCGGCGACAAACTATGGCTACACCTTC. Amino acid sequence: CASSPATNYGYTF.

This clonotype occurred a few times. The chain recombines TRBV19 with TRBJ2-5; D possibly corresponds to TRBD1 (6 bases). CDR1 LNHDA and CDR2 SQIVND come from the germline V gene (reference sequence). CDR3 length: 15 amino acids. V was shortened by 5 bases and J by 5 bases, with 18 bases between the two germline ends. CDR3 nucleotides: TGTGCCAGTAGTCCCACGCGAGGGACAATGGAGACCCAGTACTTC. This sequence encodes CASSPTRGTMETQYF.

The J gene is TRBJ2-4, the V gene TRBV6-2 or TRBV6-3; either TRBD1 or TRBD2 may supply D (6 bases each). Germline assignment: CDR1 MNHEY and CDR2 SVGEGT. V was clipped by 0 bases and J by 6 bases, with 12 bases between them. CDR3 size: 15 residues. CDR3 residues: CASSYSRGRGNIQYF. The CDR3 DNA follows: TGTGCCAGCAGTTACTCCCGGGGGCGCGGAAACATTCAGTACTTC.

The chain is built from TRBV2 and TRBJ2-7; 12 bases are a match to TRBD2. Germline V CDR1 and CDR2: SNHLY, FYNNEI. After removal of 6 bases from V and 4 bases from J, the junction contained 7 bases not matched to a gene. The CDR3 loop spans 15 amino acids. CDR3: CASRPTSGRGYEQYF. The CDR3 DNA reads as TGTGCCAGCAGGCCGACTAGCGGGAGAGGGTACGAGCAGTACTTC.

The chain combines TRBV19 with TRBJ2-7; D may correspond to TRBD1 or TRBD2 (5 bases each). Trimming removed 5 bases from V and 5 bases from J, with 16 bases in between. CDR3 length: 14 amino acids. Per the germline V gene, CDR1 is LNHDA and CDR2 is SQIVND (reference sequence). CDR3 amino acids: CASSVRDRSDEQYF. The DNA for the CDR3 is TGTGCCAGTAGTGTCCGGGACCGATCCGACGAGCAGTACTTC. Supplemented by reference TRBV19 and TRBJ2-7, the full variable domain reads DGGITQSPKYLFRKEGQNVTLSCEQNLNHDAMYWYRQDPGQGLRLIYYSQIVNDFQKGDIAEGYSVSREKKESFPLTVTSAQKNPTAFYLCASSVRDRSDEQYFGPGTRLTVT.

The gene calls are TRBV3-1 and TRBJ1-4; 8 bases are a match to TRBD1. Germline V CDR1 and CDR2: LGHDT, YNNKEL (reference sequence). This CDR3 is built from 14 residues. The V gene end was trimmed by 6 bases and the J gene end by 7 bases; junction bases not matched to a gene: 7. CDR3 bases: TGTGCCAGCAGTCAGGACAGGGTGTCTGAAAAACTGTTTTTT. It encodes CASSQDRVSEKLFF.

This clonotype has ten or more counts. This chain joins TRBV29-1 and TRBJ2-3, with a weak D call TRBD2 (6 bases). The length of the CDR3 is 14 residues. Deletions cut 4 bases from V and 0 bases from J, with 11 bases between. The germline V gene has CDR1 SQVTM and CDR2 ANQGSEA. CDR3 protein: CSVVGTSSTDTQYF. In DNA form, the CDR3 reads TGCAGCGTTGTCGGGACTTCTAGCACAGATACGCAGTATTTT.

The chain links TRBV20-1 to TRBJ2-3; D may match TRBD1 or TRBD2 (6 bases each). V was cut by 6 bases and J by 4 bases, with 17 bases left in between. Germline V gene sequence: CDR1 DFQATT, CDR2 SNEGSKA (reference sequence). The CDR3 is 14 amino acids. For the CDR3, the DNA is TGCAGTGCCCATCCCCGAGGGGGGCCAGATACGCAGTATTTT. This gives the protein CSAHPRGGPDTQYF.

The CDR3, as DNA: TGTGCCACCAGTGGGGGGACCGGGGCGGTCACAGATACGCAGTATTTT. This sequence encodes CATSGGTGAVTDTQYF. This chain connects TRBV24-1 to TRBJ2-3; D is tentatively TRBD1 or TRBD2 (5 bases each). Germline V gene sequence: CDR1 KGHDR, CDR2 SFDVKD. The CDR3 spans 16 residues. Trimming took off 5 bases at V and 2 bases at J, with 16 bases between the two ends.

This clonotype showed up just a few times. V and J are TRBV2 and TRBJ2-1; tentative D call: TRBD2 (6 bases). This CDR3 has 16 amino acids. The V end was cut by 2 bases, the J end by 1 base, with 12 bases between. Per germline, CDR1 SNHLY and CDR2 FYNNEI. The CDR3 spells CASSERRERSYNEQFF. CDR3 sequence (DNA): TGTGCCAGCAGTGAACGTCGGGAGCGGTCCTACAATGAGCAGTTCTTC.

This clonotype was detected a few times. The chain combines TRBV15 with TRBJ2-1, with a tentative D call TRBD1 (6 bases). The V and J ends lost 0 bases and 2 bases respectively, with 11 bases between them. There are 16 residues in the CDR3. CDR1 and CDR2 from the germline V gene are LNHNV and YYDKDF (reference sequence). CDR3 coding DNA: TGTGCCACCAGCAGAGATCGTGCAGGGGCCTACAATGAGCAGTTCTTC. Its protein product is CATSRDRAGAYNEQFF. Full variable domain (remainder filled in from reference TRBV15 and TRBJ2-1): DAMVIQNPRYQVTQFGKPVTLSCSQTLNHNVMYWYQQKSSQAPKLLFHYYDKDFNNEADTPDNFQSRRPNTSFCFLDIRSPGLGDTAMYLCATSRDRAGAYNEQFFGPGTRLTVL.

This clonotype was recorded a few times. The chain recombines TRBV6-1 with TRBJ1-2; 8 bases align to TRBD1. Per germline, CDR1 MNHNS and CDR2 SASEGT. The CDR3 is 15 residues long. Trimming at V came to 4 bases and at J to 2 bases, leaving 6 bases not matched to a gene. CDR3 nucleotides: TGTGCCAGCAGTGCCGGCCGACAGGGGAACTATGGCTACACCTTC. Translated: CASSAGRQGNYGYTF.

This clonotype was seen more than once but under ten times. The chain couples TRBV6-6 to TRBJ2-7; 9 nucleotides match TRBD1. The CDR3 totals 15 residues. CDR1 is MNHNY and CDR2 is SVGAGI in the germline V gene (reference sequence). J gave up 5 bases and V 3 bases, and 8 bases lay outside the gene matches. CDR3 sequence: CASSYAGTGSDEQYF. The CDR3 DNA reads as TGTGCCAGCAGTTATGCCGGGACAGGGAGCGACGAGCAGTACTTC.